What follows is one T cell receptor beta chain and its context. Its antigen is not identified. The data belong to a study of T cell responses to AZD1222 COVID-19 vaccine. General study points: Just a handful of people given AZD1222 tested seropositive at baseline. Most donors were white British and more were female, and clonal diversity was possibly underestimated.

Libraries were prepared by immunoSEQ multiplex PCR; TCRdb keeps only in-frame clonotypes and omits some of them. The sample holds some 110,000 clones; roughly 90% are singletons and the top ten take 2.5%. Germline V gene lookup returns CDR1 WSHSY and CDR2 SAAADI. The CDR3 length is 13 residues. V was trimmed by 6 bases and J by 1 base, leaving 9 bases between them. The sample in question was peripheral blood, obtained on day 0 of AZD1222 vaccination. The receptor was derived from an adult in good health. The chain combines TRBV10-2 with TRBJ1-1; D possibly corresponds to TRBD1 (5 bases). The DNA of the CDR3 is TGCGCCAGCAGCGATCAGGGGAACACTGAAGCTTTCTTT. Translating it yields CASSDQGNTEAFF.